This T cell receptor beta chain derives from a study of cytomegalovirus exposure and HLA in healthy donors. Study-wide findings and caveats: Later analysis demonstrated an association between a missense DCLRE1C variant and TCR beta V- and J-gene trimming. Later analysis identified 15,000 to 20,000 TCR beta sequences associated with HLA alleles, using a false discovery rate threshold of 0.05. For most TCR beta V segments, an earlier analysis put the productive rate at about 90% or about 30% of the time. There were 150 to 200 TCR beta chains listed as cytomegalovirus-associated.

PCR primers comprised 60 Vbeta and 13 Jbeta primers. Repertoires were generated with immunoSEQ multiplex PCR, while TCRdb's copy carries only in-frame clones and drops some. The repertoire consists of some 180,000 clones, with approximately 78% occurring once and the leading ten covering roughly 1.6%. Per the germline V gene, CDR1 is SGHRS and CDR2 is YFSETQ. V was clipped by 4 bases and J by 9 bases; unmatched bases: 12. The CDR3 contains 15 residues. Turning to this clone: Antigen specificity is unknown.

The chain is built from TRBV5-1 and TRBJ2-1; 8 bases fit TRBD1. This TCR came from a woman aged 18 to 35 in good health and CMV-seronegative. The source material was PBMCs. The CDR3 spells CASSPGQGGSGEQFF. In DNA form, the CDR3 reads TGCGCCAGCAGCCCCGGACAGGGCGGAAGCGGTGAGCAGTTCTTC.